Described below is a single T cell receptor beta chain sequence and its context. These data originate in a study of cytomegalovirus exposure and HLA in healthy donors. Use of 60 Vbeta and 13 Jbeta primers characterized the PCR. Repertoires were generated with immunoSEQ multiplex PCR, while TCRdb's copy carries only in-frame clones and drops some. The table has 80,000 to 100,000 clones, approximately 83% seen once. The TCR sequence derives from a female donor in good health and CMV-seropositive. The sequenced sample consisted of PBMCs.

CDR3 bases: TGCAGCGTCGTTCCGGGACAGGGAGCCGGGGAGCTGTTTTTT. Its translation is CSVVPGQGAGELFF. This chain links TRBV29-1 with TRBJ2-2; 9 bases align to TRBD1. The CDR3 consists of 14 residues. Trimming cost V 6 bases and J 6 bases; bases outside gene matches: 8. CDR1 SQVTM and CDR2 ANQGSEA come from the germline V gene.